The clone carrying this TCR beta chain was seen more than once but under ten times. TCRdb keeps only in-frame clones here, not all; method: immunoSEQ multiplex PCR. Of about 58,000 clones listed, around 90% are singletons. The sample belongs to a study of T cell changes during pregnancy in multiple sclerosis. This sample comprised CD4+ T cells from peripheral blood mononuclear cells, obtained after pregnancy. The source of this sequence is a female donor in good health, enrolled as a control in a pregnancy study.

CDR3 DNA sequence: TGTGCCAGCACTCGGTACAATCCCAGCGGTGAGCAGTTCTTC. Its translation is CASTRYNPSGEQFF. The chain joins TRBV2 to TRBJ2-1, with D possibly TRBD2 on 5 matching bases. Germline-derived CDR1 and CDR2 are SNHLY and FYNNEI. The CDR3 totals 14 residues. V was pared by 7 bases and J by 9 bases, with 19 bases between.